The 24 T cell receptor beta chains presented below share a single source sample, sequenced in a study of T cell responses to AZD1222 COVID-19 vaccine. Assay used: immunoSEQ multiplex PCR; TCRdb lists only in-frame clones, some missing. The table lists about 140,000 clones, more than 85% of them singletons. This material consisted of peripheral blood, taken on day 0 of AZD1222 vaccination. These receptors all come from an adult in good health.

The V gene is TRBV29-1, the J gene TRBJ1-4; weak D call: TRBD1 (6 bases). The germline V gene has CDR1 SQVTM and CDR2 ANQGSEA. The length of the CDR3 is 12 residues. V lost 6 bases and J lost 8, with 13 bases in between. The CDR3: CSVAGQGEKLFF. CDR3 DNA: TGCAGCGTCGCCGGCCAGGGGGAAAAACTGTTTTTT. Together with reference TRBV29-1 and TRBJ1-4, the CDR3 gives the full variable domain: SAVISQKPSRDICQRGTSLTIQCQVDSQVTMMFWYRQQPGQSLTLIATANQGSEATYESGFVIDKFPISRPNLTFSTLTVSNMSPEDSSIYLCSVAGQGEKLFFGSGTQLSVL.

V usage is TRBV6-5 and J usage is TRBJ2-5; D unresolved. This CDR3 has 11 residues. Trimming took 5 bases from V and 4 from J, leaving 5 bases between them. Germline CDR1 is MNHEY and CDR2 is SVGAGI. The CDR3 loop reads CASSRRETQYF. CDR3 bases: TGTGCCAGCAGTAGACGAGAGACCCAGTACTTC.

CDR3 in DNA: TGTGCCAGTAGTATGGTCCAGGGCTCCTACAATCAGCCCCAGCATTTT. Protein product: CASSMVQGSYNQPQHF. This chain links TRBV19 with TRBJ1-5; TRBD1 might be the D (5 bases). This CDR3 is 16 amino acids long. Trimming removed 3 bases at V and 3 bases at J, with 15 bases between. In germline, CDR1 is LNHDA, CDR2 SQIVND (reference sequence).

DNA of the CDR3: TGTGCCAGCAGCTCCCATCGACTAGCGGGGGGAGAGACCCAGTACTTC. Translation: CASSSHRLAGGETQYF. The chain uses TRBV7-2 and TRBJ2-5, with 13 bases fitting TRBD2. The CDR3 loop spans 16 amino acids. Germline CDR1 is SGHTA and CDR2 is FQGNSA. Trimming removed 4 bases from V and 4 bases from J; junction bases left unmatched: 6.

The chain recombines TRBV7-9 with TRBJ2-1, with 12 bases that match TRBD2. Germline V gene data show CDR1 as SEHNR and CDR2 as FQNEAQ (reference sequence). This CDR3 comprises 14 residues. The trim removed 5 bases at V and 10 bases at J, leaving 6 bases unmatched. Here the CDR3 reads CASSALAGGPEQFF. As DNA, the CDR3 is TGTGCCAGCAGCGCCCTAGCGGGAGGGCCAGAGCAGTTCTTC.

The genes are TRBV27 and TRBJ1-2, with no clear D. Trimming removed 2 bases from V and 6 bases from J, with 10 bases in between. Germline CDR1 and CDR2: MNHEY and SMNVEV (reference sequence). CDR3 length: 13 amino acids. CDR3 coding DNA: TGTGCCAGCAGTTTAACGGGGATTCATGGCTACACCTTC. It is translated as CASSLTGIHGYTF.

The chain combines TRBV7-9 with TRBJ1-1; tentatively, D is TRBD1 (6 bases). The CDR3 loop spans 13 amino acids. V was shortened by 5 bases and J by 3 bases, with 10 bases between the two germline ends. Germline assignment: CDR1 SEHNR and CDR2 FQNEAQ (reference sequence). CDR3 amino acids: CASSKNRDTEAFF. The CDR3 DNA reads TGTGCCAGCAGCAAAAACAGGGACACTGAAGCTTTCTTT.

V is TRBV19 and J is TRBJ1-1; tentatively, D is TRBD1 (6 bases). The germline gives CDR1 LNHDA, CDR2 SQIVND (reference sequence). There are 14 residues in the CDR3. With 6 bases removed from V and 3 bases from J, the gap between germline ends came to 14 bases. CDR3 loop: CASSRWGADTEAFF. DNA of the CDR3: TGTGCCAGTAGCCGGTGGGGGGCGGACACTGAAGCTTTCTTT. The full variable domain, rest sourced from reference TRBV19 and TRBJ1-1, is DGGITQSPKYLFRKEGQNVTLSCEQNLNHDAMYWYRQDPGQGLRLIYYSQIVNDFQKGDIAEGYSVSREKKESFPLTVTSAQKNPTAFYLCASSRWGADTEAFFGQGTRLTVV.

This rearrangement joins TRBV4-3 to TRBJ2-1; 13 nucleotides line up with TRBD2. The ends lost 4 bases at V and 0 bases at J; junction bases unmatched: 0. This CDR3 comprises 16 residues. Per the germline V gene, CDR1 is LGHNA and CDR2 is YSLEER. This chain's CDR3 is CASSRTSGSSYNEQFF. The CDR3 nucleotides are TGCGCCAGCAGCCGGACTAGCGGGAGCTCCTACAATGAGCAGTTCTTC.

The V call is TRBV27, the J call TRBJ2-7, with TRBD1 identical over 7 bases. The CDR3 is 16 amino acids. J lost 3 bases, V lost 4 bases, and 12 bases had no gene match. The germline gives CDR1 MNHEY, CDR2 SMNVEV (reference sequence). The CDR3 sequence: CASSSGTDEIYYEQYF. The CDR3 region has the DNA TGTGCCAGCAGTTCCGGGACAGACGAAATATACTACGAGCAGTACTTC.

The J gene is TRBJ1-2, the V gene TRBV7-2, with TRBD1 identical over 7 bases. CDR1 and CDR2 from the germline V gene are SGHTA and FQGNSA. With V trimmed by 1 base and J by 6 bases, 8 bases remained unmatched. This CDR3 is 15 amino acids long. In DNA, the CDR3 is TGTGCCAGCAGCTTAGATGTAGGGGGCGTAAATGGCTACACCTTC. Amino acids: CASSLDVGGVNGYTF.

The chain is built from TRBV18 and TRBJ2-1; 15 bases match TRBD2. J was trimmed by 7 bases and V by 0 bases; bases with no gene match: 13. CDR1 is KGHSH, CDR2 LQKENI, per germline. CDR3 length: 20 residues. The CDR3 reads CASSPPGLAGGNGYGNEQFF. The CDR3, as DNA: TGTGCCAGCTCACCACCAGGACTAGCGGGAGGGAACGGATACGGGAATGAGCAGTTCTTC. Full variable domain (rest looked up from reference TRBV18 and TRBJ2-1): NAGVMQNPRHLVRRRGQEARLRCSPMKGHSHVYWYRQLPEEGLKFMVYLQKENIIDESGMPKERFSAEFPKEGPSILRIQQVVRGDSAAYFCASSPPGLAGGNGYGNEQFFGPGTRLTVL.

J is TRBJ1-3 and V is TRBV19, with no clear D. V shed 9 bases and J shed 7 bases, with 13 bases lying between them. Germline CDR1 and CDR2: LNHDA and SQIVND (reference sequence). CDR3 length: 12 residues. CDR3 DNA sequence: TGTGCCAGCGCGGCGGGCCGCAACACCATATATTTT. This encodes CASAAGRNTIYF.

The chain is built from TRBV7-6 and TRBJ2-1; 13 positions match TRBD2. The length of the CDR3 is 17 residues. Germline lookup yields CDR1 SGHVS and CDR2 FNYEAQ. V was clipped by 5 bases and J by 5 bases; unmatched bases: 9. CDR3 nucleotide sequence: TGTGCCAGCAGCCTCGGACTAGCGGGAGCCCCTAACAATGAGCAGTTCTTC. This encodes CASSLGLAGAPNNEQFF.

This clone appeared once. The gene calls are TRBV7-8 and TRBJ1-6; D gene unclear. The germline V gene has CDR1 SGHVS and CDR2 FQNEAQ. Trimming shortened V by 5 bases and J by 6 bases, and 14 bases separated the two germline ends. CDR3 length: 15 amino acids. CDR3 nucleotide sequence: TGTGCCAGCAGCCCGAGGGCGGGCGGTAATTCACCCCTCCACTTT. Translation gives CASSPRAGGNSPLHF.

The chain recombines TRBV2 with TRBJ2-1; D ambiguous. Germline values: CDR1 SNHLY, CDR2 FYNNEI. CDR3 length: 13 residues. The germline V and J ends were trimmed by 4 bases and 4 bases, with 8 bases remaining between them. CDR3 coding DNA: TGTGCCAGCAGTGTCGTGGGGTACAATGAGCAGTTCTTC. Translating it yields CASSVVGYNEQFF.

The rearrangement links TRBV7-8 to TRBJ2-1; 14 positions agree with TRBD2. V dropped 5 bases and J dropped 4; count of bases not matched to a gene: 13. Germline V gives CDR1 SGHVS, CDR2 FQNEAQ. The CDR3 contains 19 residues. For the CDR3, the DNA is TGTGCCAGCAGCAATCCGAGACTAGCGGGGGGGCTGCGGTACAATGAGCAGTTCTTC. Translating it yields CASSNPRLAGGLRYNEQFF.

The chain uses TRBV5-1 and TRBJ2-7, with a weak D call TRBD1 (7 bases). This CDR3 region has 15 residues. Trimming removed 2 bases at V and 3 bases at J, with 15 bases between. Germline assignment: CDR1 SGHRS and CDR2 YFSETQ. CDR3 loop: CASSFDGGQFYEQYF. The CDR3 nucleotides read TGCGCCAGCAGCTTTGACGGGGGACAGTTCTACGAGCAGTACTTC.

This clone was picked up a small number of times. The chain couples TRBV7-2 to TRBJ2-2, with D tentatively TRBD1 (6 bases). The V gene's germline CDR1 is SGHTA and CDR2 FQGNSA. The CDR3 extends over 16 amino acids. Trimming cost V 0 bases and J 1 base, with 9 bases left between them. The chain's CDR3 is CASSLASRGNTGELFF. The CDR3 DNA reads as TGTGCCAGCAGCTTAGCTTCCAGGGGGAACACCGGGGAGCTGTTTTTT.

The rearrangement links TRBV9 to TRBJ1-2; the match to TRBD1 covers 8 bases. Germline loops: CDR1 SGDLS, CDR2 YYNGEE. J gave up 0 bases and V 3 bases, and 10 bases lay outside the gene matches. The CDR3 length is 17 residues. This CDR3 is CASSADQGALANYGYTF. As DNA, the CDR3 is TGTGCCAGCAGCGCTGACCAGGGGGCCTTAGCTAACTATGGCTACACCTTC.

The rearrangement uses TRBV10-2 and TRBJ2-5; D perhaps matches TRBD2 (5 bases). V was trimmed by 3 bases and J by 9 bases, leaving 17 bases between them. There are 14 residues in the CDR3. CDR1 and CDR2 from the germline V gene are WSHSY and SAAADI. The CDR3 spells CASSEAATRVAQYF. The CDR3 region has the DNA TGCGCCAGCAGTGAAGCGGCCACTCGGGTGGCCCAGTACTTC.

The chain has TRBV14 and TRBJ2-7; tentative D call: TRBD2 (6 bases). V was pared by 1 base and J by 2 bases, with 12 bases between. This CDR3 comprises 15 residues. Germline CDR1 and CDR2: SGHDN and FVKESK. In DNA, the CDR3 is TGTGCCAGCAGCCAAGGGGGACTTCCCACCTACGAGCAGTACTTC. As protein: CASSQGGLPTYEQYF.

This clone was seen only a few times. CDR3 coding DNA: TGTGCCAGTACCAGACTAGGGTGGAACACTGAAGCTTTCTTT. Its protein product is CASTRLGWNTEAFF. The V gene is TRBV19, the J gene TRBJ1-1; no firm D call. V was pared by 7 bases and J by 1 base, with 13 bases between. Germline V gives CDR1 LNHDA, CDR2 SQIVND (reference sequence). CDR3 length equals 14 residues. The complete variable domain, with remaining parts taken from reference TRBV19 and TRBJ1-1, reads DGGITQSPKYLFRKEGQNVTLSCEQNLNHDAMYWYRQDPGQGLRLIYYSQIVNDFQKGDIAEGYSVSREKKESFPLTVTSAQKNPTAFYLCASTRLGWNTEAFFGQGTRLTVV.

The V and J genes are TRBV4-1 and TRBJ2-5; D possibly matches TRBD1 or TRBD2 (5 bases each). Trimming shortened V by 2 bases and J by 4 bases, and 14 bases separated the two germline ends. Germline values: CDR1 MGHRA, CDR2 YSYEKL. The CDR3 loop spans 15 amino acids. CDR3 DNA sequence: TGCGCCAGCAGCCAAATAACAGGCAGCGGAGAGACCCAGTACTTC. It yields the protein CASSQITGSGETQYF.